Presented here are 22 T cell receptor beta chains from one specimen sequenced in a study of T-cell memory formation after mild COVID-19. TCRdb independently ran MiXCR on the 5' RACE reads; one entry per CDR3 protein. The data hold about 350,000 distinct CDR3 sequences, with around 27% observed a single time. Sequences were obtained from PBMCs or a T cell subset sorted from them (not recorded which). These receptors came from an adult woman who had mild COVID-19 (a few samples of this study predate the infection). Cell type and time point are not known.

This chain uses TRBV6-1 with TRBJ1-2; 8 bases agree with TRBD1. The CDR3 is 19 residues long. CDR1 and CDR2 (germline): MNHNS, SASEGT. With V trimmed by 1 base and J by 5 bases, 18 bases remained unmatched. CDR3 residues: CASSEGIIGTGHFIYGYTF. The CDR3 DNA follows: TGTGCCAGCAGTGAAGGAATAATCGGGACAGGACATTTCATATATGGCTACACCTTC.

The chain is built from TRBV11-1 and TRBJ2-7, with 11 positions matching TRBD1. Germline CDR1 SGHAT, CDR2 FQDESV (reference sequence). Trimming removed 4 bases from V and 4 bases from J; junction bases left unmatched: 6. The CDR3 has 15 amino acids. Here the CDR3 DNA reads TGTGCCAGCAGCTACCCGGGACAGGGGGTATACGAGCAGTACTTC. Its translation is CASSYPGQGVYEQYF.

This clonotype turned up a few times. V is TRBV29-1 and J is TRBJ2-1, with 8 bases aligning to TRBD1. The ends lost 4 bases at V and 7 bases at J; junction bases unmatched: 9. Germline CDR1 is SQVTM and CDR2 is ANQGSEA. There are 14 residues in the CDR3. The CDR3 DNA reads as TGCAGCGTTGGCCCCGGGACAGGACGAAATGAGCAGTTCTTC. Its protein is CSVGPGTGRNEQFF.

This clonotype was counted a few times. The gene calls are TRBV19 and TRBJ1-5; D is unclear. Germline CDR1 is LNHDA and CDR2 is SQIVND (reference sequence). CDR3 length equals 17 residues. V dropped 0 bases and J dropped 1 base, with 13 bases sitting between them. CDR3 coding DNA: TGTGCCAGTAGTATAGAGCTCGGACCTAGAAGCAATCAGCCCCAGCATTTT. This sequence encodes CASSIELGPRSNQPQHF.

This clonotype appeared once. CDR3 sequence (DNA): TGCGCCAGCAGCTTGGCCCTATCTACAGCGAACACTGAAGCTTTCTTT. The encoded protein is CASSLALSTANTEAFF. The chain employs TRBV5-1 and TRBJ1-1; D unclear. The CDR3 runs 16 residues. With 0 bases removed from V and 1 base from J, the gap between germline ends came to 13 bases. CDR1 is SGHRS and CDR2 is YFSETQ in the germline V gene.

V usage is TRBV19 and J usage is TRBJ2-2; 13 bases agree with TRBD2. The germline CDR1 and CDR2 sequences are LNHDA and SQIVND (reference sequence). The CDR3 runs 17 residues. Trimming at V came to 7 bases and at J to 7 bases, leaving 12 bases not matched to a gene. In nucleotides, the CDR3 is TGTGCCAGTACCAACCTGGAGACTAGCGGGAGGAACGGGGAGCTGTTTTTT. Residues: CASTNLETSGRNGELFF. The full variable domain, with the rest looked up from reference TRBV19 and TRBJ2-2, is DGGITQSPKYLFRKEGQNVTLSCEQNLNHDAMYWYRQDPGQGLRLIYYSQIVNDFQKGDIAEGYSVSREKKESFPLTVTSAQKNPTAFYLCASTNLETSGRNGELFFGEGSRLTVL.

With respect to this clonotype: A much larger clonotype is one base distant, so this may be a read error. The chain recombines TRBV9 with TRBJ2-2, with no clear D. The CDR3 has 12 amino acids. The V gene lost 3 bases and the J gene lost 3 bases, with 3 bases spanning the gap. Germline V gives CDR1 SGDLS, CDR2 YYNGEE. The chain's CDR3 is CASSGDTGELFF. DNA of the CDR3: TGTGCCAGCAGCGGGGACACCGGGGAGCTGTTTTTT.

This chain links TRBV6-5 with TRBJ2-3, with TRBD2 matching 12 bases. The ends lost 2 bases at V and 1 base at J; junction bases unmatched: 7. This CDR3 has 18 amino acids. Germline CDR1 reads MNHEY; CDR2 reads SVGAGI. The CDR3 loop is CASSYGLAGGPGTDTQYF. The CDR3, as DNA: TGTGCCAGCAGTTACGGGCTAGCGGGGGGGCCCGGCACAGATACGCAGTATTTT.

The chain couples TRBV12-3 or TRBV12-4 to TRBJ2-7, with D unresolved. CDR3 length: 12 residues. Between the trimmed V and J ends, which lost 3 bases and 5 bases, there was a span of 8 bases. Written as DNA, the CDR3 is TGTGCCAGCAGTTTTGTTATCCACGAGCAGTACTTC. Amino acid sequence: CASSFVIHEQYF.

The J gene is TRBJ1-1, the V gene TRBV5-5; 11 bases line up with TRBD1. Trimming took 4 bases from V and 4 from J; bases not matched to a gene: 6. Germline V lookup: CDR1 SGHKS, CDR2 YYEKEE (reference sequence). CDR3 length: 15 amino acids. CDR3 sequence: CASSAPGQGVTEAFF. The CDR3 DNA follows: TGTGCCAGCAGCGCCCCGGGACAGGGGGTCACTGAAGCTTTCTTT.

This clonotype was seen a handful of times. The rearrangement uses TRBV20-1 and TRBJ1-1; D remains ambiguous. Per germline, CDR1 DFQATT and CDR2 SNEGSKA (reference sequence). The CDR3 covers 13 residues. The V and J ends lost 6 bases and 1 base respectively, with 12 bases between them. The CDR3 coding sequence is TGCAGTGCGCGCCCTACACCGAACACTGAAGCTTTCTTT. Protein product: CSARPTPNTEAFF.

The chain carries TRBV29-1 and TRBJ2-3; D might be TRBD1 (5 bases). Germline CDR1 SQVTM, CDR2 ANQGSEA. The CDR3 is made up of 11 amino acids. With 6 bases removed from V and 5 bases from J, the gap between germline ends came to 9 bases. The CDR3 spells CSVGRGDTQYF. In DNA, the CDR3 is TGCAGCGTGGGTAGGGGAGATACGCAGTATTTT.

The chain recombines TRBV30 with TRBJ1-2; the D gene is possibly TRBD1 (5 bases). V shed 4 bases and J shed 8 bases, with 20 bases lying between them. The CDR3 extends over 14 amino acids. The germline V gene has CDR1 GTSNPN and CDR2 SVGIG (reference sequence). CDR3 sequence reads: CAWTLSRTRKGYTF. The DNA of the CDR3 is TGTGCCTGGACCTTATCCCGGACAAGAAAGGGCTACACCTTC.

The gene calls are TRBV5-1 and TRBJ2-1; 8 bases fit TRBD2. The CDR3 is 15 amino acids. The ends lost 0 bases at V and 5 bases at J; junction bases unmatched: 4. Germline loops: CDR1 SGHRS, CDR2 YFSETQ. CDR3 residues: CASSLGAGVDNEQFF. DNA of the CDR3: TGCGCCAGCAGCTTGGGAGCGGGAGTAGACAATGAGCAGTTCTTC.

This chain uses TRBV5-1 with TRBJ1-2; D remains unclear. V was clipped by 4 bases and J by 0 bases, with 13 bases between them. Germline values: CDR1 SGHRS, CDR2 YFSETQ. The CDR3 length is 15 residues. The CDR3 protein is CASSLTSGPNYGYTF. The CDR3 coding sequence is TGCGCCAGCAGCCTTACTTCCGGACCTAACTATGGCTACACCTTC.

There are a few counts of this clonotype. The chain employs TRBV5-4 and TRBJ2-4; D not certain. The CDR3 covers 14 residues. Looked up from germline, CDR1 is SGHNT and CDR2 is YYREEE (reference sequence). Between the trimmed V and J ends, which lost 4 bases and 0 bases, there was a span of 8 bases. The CDR3 here is CASSGDLAKNIQYF. The CDR3 DNA follows: TGTGCCAGCAGCGGAGATTTAGCCAAAAACATTCAGTACTTC.

This clonotype was recorded a few times. The chain joins TRBV5-1 to TRBJ1-1; 10 bases are shared with TRBD1. V was pared by 3 bases and J by 0 bases, with 2 bases of the junction left unmatched. This CDR3 region has 15 residues. Germline V gene lookup returns CDR1 SGHRS and CDR2 YFSETQ. The CDR3 protein is CASSWGQGMNTEAFF. CDR3 in DNA: TGCGCCAGCAGCTGGGGACAGGGGATGAACACTGAAGCTTTCTTT. Filled out from reference TRBV5-1 and TRBJ1-1, the complete variable domain reads KAGVTQTPRYLIKTRGQQVTLSCSPISGHRSVSWYQQTPGQGLQFLFEYFSETQRNKGNFPGRFSGRQFSNSRSEMNVSTLELGDSALYLCASSWGQGMNTEAFFGQGTRLTVV.

This clonotype was counted ten times or more. The chain uses TRBV28 and TRBJ2-5; D tentatively reads TRBD1 or TRBD2 (5 bases each). V dropped 2 bases and J dropped 6 bases, with 13 bases sitting between them. The V gene's germline CDR1 is MDHEN and CDR2 SYDVKM. The CDR3 is 14 residues long. The CDR3 DNA sequence: TGTGCCAGCAGTTTAAAAGGGACCCCGAAGACCCAGTACTTC. It codes for CASSLKGTPKTQYF.

This clonotype was found a few times. V gene TRBV18 combines with J gene TRBJ2-2; 12 bases agree with TRBD1. This CDR3 contains 16 residues. Germline V gene data show CDR1 as KGHSH and CDR2 as LQKENI. Unmatched junction bases numbered 3, after V lost 1 base and J lost 6 bases. The CDR3 here is CASSPRDRGHAGELFF. As DNA, the CDR3 is TGTGCCAGCTCACCACGGGACAGGGGGCACGCCGGGGAGCTGTTTTTT.

The chain couples TRBV19 to TRBJ2-7; D gene ambiguous. V was trimmed by 5 bases and J by 1 base, leaving 15 bases between them. The CDR3 extends over 15 amino acids. CDR1 is LNHDA and CDR2 is SQIVND in the germline V gene (reference sequence). The DNA of the CDR3 is TGTGCCAGTAGTGAAGGCCAAGGGTTATCCTACGAGCAGTACTTC. It codes for CASSEGQGLSYEQYF.

This clonotype has a handful of counts. The V call is TRBV3-1, the J call TRBJ2-5, with unresolved D. V lost 2 bases and J lost 1, with 11 bases in between. This CDR3 spans 15 amino acids. The germline V gene encodes CDR1 LGHDT and CDR2 YNNKEL (reference sequence). The CDR3 DNA reads TGTGCCAGCAGCCAAAGTCTGACGCGCCAAGAGACCCAGTACTTC. Translation: CASSQSLTRQETQYF.

This clonotype was observed a few times. V and J are TRBV3-1 and TRBJ2-1, with TRBD2 matching 10 bases. The germline gives CDR1 LGHDT, CDR2 YNNKEL (reference sequence). The CDR3 contains 15 residues. Trimming cost V 4 bases and J 4 bases; bases outside gene matches: 4. The CDR3 here is CASSPGLADYNEQFF. The CDR3 bases are TGTGCCAGCAGCCCAGGACTAGCGGATTACAATGAGCAGTTCTTC.